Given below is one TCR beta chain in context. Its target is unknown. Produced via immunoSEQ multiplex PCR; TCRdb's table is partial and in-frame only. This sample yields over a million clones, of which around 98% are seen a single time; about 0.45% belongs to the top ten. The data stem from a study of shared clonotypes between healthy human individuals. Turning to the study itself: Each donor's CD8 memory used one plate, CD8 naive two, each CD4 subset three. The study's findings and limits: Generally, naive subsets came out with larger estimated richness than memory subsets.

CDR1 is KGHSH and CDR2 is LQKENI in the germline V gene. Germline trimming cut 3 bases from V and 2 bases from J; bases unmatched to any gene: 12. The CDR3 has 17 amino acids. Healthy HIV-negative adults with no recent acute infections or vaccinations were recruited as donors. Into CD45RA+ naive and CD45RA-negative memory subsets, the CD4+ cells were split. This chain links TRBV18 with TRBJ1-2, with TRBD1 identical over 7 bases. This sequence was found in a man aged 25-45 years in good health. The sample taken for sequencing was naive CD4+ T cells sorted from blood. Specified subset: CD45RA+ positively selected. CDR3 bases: TGTGCCAGCTCACCGTTGAGCAGACAGGGAGGGAACTATGGCTACACCTTC. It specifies CASSPLSRQGGNYGYTF.